The 21 T cell receptor beta chains given below trace back to one sample, sequenced in a study of T-cell reconstitution after alpha-beta-depleted transplantation in children (dated by TCRdb to 2016 to 2017). The label giving this sample's treatment or condition can be read as: allogeneic hematopoietic cell transplantation with graft depleted of TCRalphabeta T cells and CD19 B cells. The method was PCR. This sample was sequenced with an Illumina HiSeq 2500. Molecular barcoding was employed in the preparation of TCR libraries, with unique molecular identifiers being used to normalize TCRbeta repertoire quantification. TCRdb reran the public reads through fastp at Q25 and MiXCR, keeping productive beta chains. Entries that share a CDR3 protein sequence are merged under the most common genes and DNA. Here the sample has fewer than 700,000 distinct CDR3 sequences; 13% occur a single time. The ten largest clonotypes hold approximately 2.1% of the sample.

The sample here was PBMCs, mostly from graft donor cells, taken 360 days after TCRalphabeta/CD19-depleted stem cell transplant. The source of these receptors is a male patient younger than 18 who had a stem cell transplant for acute myeloid leukemia, so the T cells may come from the graft donor.

In its sample, this clonotype was seen a few times. The rearrangement joins TRBV29-1 to TRBJ1-4, with TRBD1 matching 7 bases. The CDR3 has 16 residues. Germline V gene lookup returns CDR1 SQVTM and CDR2 ANQGSEA. V was pared by 4 bases and J by 0 bases, with 8 bases of the junction left unmatched. The CDR3 nucleotides are TGCAGCGTTGCGGCGGGACAGCCCGCAACTAATGAAAAACTGTTTTTT. Its translation: CSVAAGQPATNEKLFF.

This clonotype occurred many times. The chain has TRBV7-9 and TRBJ2-7, with 10 positions matching TRBD2. This CDR3 has 16 amino acids. Germline V lookup: CDR1 SEHNR, CDR2 FQNEAQ (reference sequence). Germline trimming cut 0 bases from V and 5 bases from J; bases unmatched to any gene: 7. The CDR3 is CASSLALAGVGNEQYF. The CDR3 coding sequence is TGTGCCAGCAGCTTAGCGCTAGCGGGAGTTGGTAACGAGCAGTACTTC. Variable domain in full (rest from reference TRBV7-9 and TRBJ2-7): DTGVSQNPRHKITKRGQNVTFRCDPISEHNRLYWYRQTLGQGPEFLTYFQNEAQLEKSRLLSDRFSAERPKGSFSTLEIQRTEQGDSAMYLCASSLALAGVGNEQYFGPGTRLTVT.

The genes are TRBV20-1 and TRBJ2-2; possibly TRBD1 for D (6 bases). From germline, CDR1 is DFQATT and CDR2 SNEGSKA (reference sequence). The CDR3 loop spans 12 amino acids. CDR3 sequence: CRSGTLTGELFF. As DNA, the CDR3 is TGCAGATCCGGGACACTCACCGGGGAGCTGTTTTTT.

This clonotype has at least ten counts. This chain's CDR3 is CSVDRKNTGELFF. DNA of the CDR3: TGCAGCGTTGACAGGAAGAACACCGGGGAGCTGTTTTTT. The chain links TRBV29-1 to TRBJ2-2; D gene unclear. The CDR3 has 13 residues. Per germline, CDR1 SQVTM and CDR2 ANQGSEA. V was shortened by 3 bases and J by 1 base, with 6 bases between the two germline ends.

This clonotype was seen only a few times. The V gene is TRBV3-1, the J gene TRBJ2-5; 12 bases line up with TRBD2. Trimming took 1 base from V and 5 from J; bases not matched to a gene: 5. The CDR3 loop spans 16 amino acids. The germline gives CDR1 LGHDT, CDR2 YNNKEL (reference sequence). The CDR3 coding sequence is TGTGCCAGCAGCCAAGCAAGACTAGCGGGAGATGAGACCCAGTACTTC. The encoded protein is CASSQARLAGDETQYF.

Details on this clonotype: It may be a read error: a sequence one base away is much more abundant. CDR3: CASSSVGTQPCEQYF. As DNA, the CDR3 is TGTGCCAGCAGTTCCGTCGGGACACAGCCCTGCGAGCAGTACTTC. V and J are TRBV28 and TRBJ2-7; TRBD1 might be the D (6 bases). Trimming took off 4 bases at V and 6 bases at J, with 19 bases between the two ends. The germline V gene encodes CDR1 MDHEN and CDR2 SYDVKM. This CDR3 comprises 15 residues.

This rearrangement joins TRBV4-3 to TRBJ2-1, with D tentatively TRBD2 (6 bases). The V end lost 0 bases, the J end lost 4 bases, and 19 bases lay between the germline ends. Germline CDR1 LGHNA, CDR2 YSLEER. The CDR3 sequence is 18 residues long. The CDR3 region has the DNA TGCGCCAGCAGCCAAGATCCTCCGGGAGTGATAACGTACAATGAGCAGTTCTTC. Residues: CASSQDPPGVITYNEQFF.

In this sample, this clonotype turned up many times. V usage is TRBV4-3 and J usage is TRBJ2-3; possibly TRBD2 for D (5 bases). Germline V CDR1 and CDR2: LGHNA, YSLEER. The V gene lost 4 bases and the J gene lost 2 bases, with 10 bases spanning the gap. CDR3 size: 14 residues. CDR3 loop: CASSRRRFTDTQYF. In DNA form, the CDR3 reads TGCGCCAGCAGCCGCCGGAGGTTCACAGATACGCAGTATTTT.

This clonotype was observed many times. V and J are TRBV3-1 and TRBJ1-4, with D maybe TRBD1 (5 bases). V lost 1 base, J lost 3 bases, and 6 bases lay in between. CDR1 is LGHDT and CDR2 is YNNKEL in the germline V gene (reference sequence). The CDR3 contains 14 residues. The CDR3 is CASSQGQPNEKLFF. CDR3 in DNA: TGTGCCAGCAGCCAAGGACAGCCTAATGAAAAACTGTTTTTT.

The chain combines TRBV6-4 with TRBJ2-2; no firm D call. V was clipped by 7 bases and J by 4 bases, with 16 bases between them. From germline, CDR1 is MRHNA and CDR2 SNTAGT. The CDR3 loop spans 15 amino acids. The CDR3: CASKKELGITGELFF. Written as DNA, the CDR3 is TGTGCCAGCAAGAAAGAGTTGGGGATCACCGGGGAGCTGTTTTTT.

The chain employs TRBV29-1 and TRBJ1-1; 9 bases map to TRBD1. Germline-derived CDR1 and CDR2 are SQVTM and ANQGSEA. This CDR3 contains 13 residues. Trimming took 5 bases from V and 3 from J; bases not matched to a gene: 4. In nucleotides, the CDR3 is TGCAGCGTTCGGGACAGGGAGGACACTGAAGCTTTCTTT. This gives the protein CSVRDREDTEAFF.

The chain carries TRBV29-1 and TRBJ2-3, with TRBD1 matching over 7 bases. The length of the CDR3 is 15 residues. Germline CDR1 is SQVTM and CDR2 is ANQGSEA. The V gene end was trimmed by 6 bases and the J gene end by 5 bases; junction bases not matched to a gene: 14. CDR3 DNA sequence: TGCAGCGTGCCTCAGGGGGAGAGAGGGCGAGATACGCAGTATTTT. Its translation is CSVPQGERGRDTQYF.

The V call is TRBV7-9, the J call TRBJ2-5; D might be TRBD2 (7 bases). This CDR3 has 15 amino acids. V lost 2 bases and J lost 4, with 14 bases in between. Germline CDR1 SEHNR, CDR2 FQNEAQ (reference sequence). The CDR3 loop reads CASSLYVGGRETQYF. The DNA of the CDR3 is TGTGCCAGCAGCTTATACGTGGGGGGGCGAGAGACCCAGTACTTC.

This clonotype was counted between two and nine times. The chain combines TRBV11-2 with TRBJ2-7; 7 bases align to TRBD1. The CDR3 totals 12 residues. Germline CDR1 reads SGHAT; CDR2 reads FQNNGV. The V and J ends lost 10 bases and 4 bases, in that order; junction bases with no gene match: 7. The CDR3 loop reads CATLGQKYEQYF. The CDR3 bases are TGTGCCACGCTGGGACAGAAATACGAGCAGTACTTC.

J is TRBJ2-7 and V is TRBV6-1, with D unresolved. V was shortened by 5 bases and J by 6 bases, with 20 bases between the two germline ends. The CDR3 covers 15 residues. The V gene's germline CDR1 is MNHNS and CDR2 SASEGT. In DNA form, the CDR3 reads TGTGCCAGCAGTCAACAAGGTGTGGGTCGGTCCGAGCAGTACTTC. It translates to CASSQQGVGRSEQYF.

This clonotype was recorded a few times. This sequence joins TRBV10-3 and TRBJ2-7, with D possibly called TRBD1 or TRBD2 (5 bases each). Trimming took 4 bases from V and 0 from J, leaving 16 bases between them. Germline V gives CDR1 ENHRY, CDR2 SYGVKD. The CDR3 is 16 amino acids. The DNA of the CDR3 is TGTGCCATCAGTGGCCCGGGACGGCACAGCTCCTACGAGCAGTACTTC. This sequence encodes CAISGPGRHSSYEQYF.

The chain uses TRBV28 and TRBJ1-5; 9 bases are a match to TRBD1. V trimming: 10 bases; J trimming: 2 bases; junction bases outside the gene matches: 6. Looked up from germline, CDR1 is MDHEN and CDR2 is SYDVKM. This CDR3 comprises 14 residues. The CDR3: CATWDRVGNQPQHF. The CDR3, as DNA: TGTGCCACCTGGGACAGGGTGGGCAATCAGCCCCAGCATTTT.

This clonotype was found a few times. The chain is built from TRBV5-1 and TRBJ1-1; D may be TRBD1 (6 bases). There are 15 residues in the CDR3. Germline-derived CDR1 and CDR2 are SGHRS and YFSETQ. The V end was cut by 2 bases, the J end by 3 bases, with 14 bases between. Here the CDR3 reads CASSFPQGQHTEAFF. For the CDR3, the DNA is TGCGCCAGCAGCTTCCCACAGGGTCAGCACACTGAAGCTTTCTTT.

This clonotype showed up many times. The chain has TRBV6-2 or TRBV6-3 and TRBJ2-1; D is unresolved. CDR1 MNHEY and CDR2 SVGEGT come from the germline V gene. Deletions cut 0 bases from V and 0 bases from J, with 9 bases between. The CDR3 extends over 16 amino acids. In nucleotides, the CDR3 is TGTGCCAGCAGTTACTCTGCGGTCCCCTCCTACAATGAGCAGTTCTTC. Its protein product is CASSYSAVPSYNEQFF.

This chain connects TRBV10-3 to TRBJ2-7, with D unresolved. This CDR3 has 12 residues. CDR1 ENHRY and CDR2 SYGVKD come from the germline V gene. V gave up 10 bases and J gave up 5 bases, with 15 bases separating them. The CDR3 sequence is CATRTASHEQYF. The DNA of the CDR3 is TGTGCCACTAGGACGGCGTCCCACGAGCAGTACTTC.

This clonotype was counted between two and nine times. The gene calls are TRBV29-1 and TRBJ2-7; D may be TRBD1 (6 bases). CDR3 length equals 11 residues. Trimming removed 5 bases from V and 1 base from J, with 6 bases in between. The V gene's germline CDR1 is SQVTM and CDR2 ANQGSEA. The CDR3 is CSVTGSYEQYF. CDR3 sequence (DNA): TGCAGCGTTACAGGGTCCTACGAGCAGTACTTC.